The sample holds many counts of the clone carrying this TCR beta chain. The target antigen is unknown. Trimming at V came to 4 bases and at J to 8 bases, leaving 20 bases not matched to a gene. The germline gives CDR1 SGHRS, CDR2 YFSETQ. This CDR3 is built from 18 residues. The sample belongs to a study of neurological immune-mediated disorders. Whole-study results and caveats: The most TCR clonal expansion was seen in HTLV-1-associated myelopathy, and the least was seen in multiple sclerosis, which fell below healthy controls.

Time point here: longitudinal time-point 2. Each TCR transcript was tagged with a 10-nucleotide random UMI during 5'RACE. TCRdb used MiXCR to reprocess the 5' RACE reads, holding one entry per CDR3 protein. The sample records about 80,000 distinct CDR3 sequences, 4.5% to 7.5% being singletons. The source is an older woman with multiple sclerosis. Input material: PBMCs. This chain connects TRBV5-1 to TRBJ2-1; TRBD1 matches at 8 bases. In DNA form, the CDR3 reads TGCGCCAGCAGCCTGGTCGTTACAGGGGGGTGGTTGAACGATGAGCAGTTCTTC. Protein product: CASSLVVTGGWLNDEQFF.